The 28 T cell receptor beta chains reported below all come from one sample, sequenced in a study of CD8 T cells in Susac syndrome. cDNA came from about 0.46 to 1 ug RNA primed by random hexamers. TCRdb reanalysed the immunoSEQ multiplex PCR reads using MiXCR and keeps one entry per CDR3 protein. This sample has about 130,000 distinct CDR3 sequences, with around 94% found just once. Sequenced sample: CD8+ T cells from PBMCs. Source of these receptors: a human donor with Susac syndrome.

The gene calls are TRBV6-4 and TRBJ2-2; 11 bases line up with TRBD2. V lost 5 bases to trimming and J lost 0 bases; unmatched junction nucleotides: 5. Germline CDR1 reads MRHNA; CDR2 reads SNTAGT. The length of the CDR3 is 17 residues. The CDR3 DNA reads TGTGCCAGCAGTAAAACTAGCGGGGGCGCGAACACCGGGGAGCTGTTTTTT. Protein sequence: CASSKTSGGANTGELFF.

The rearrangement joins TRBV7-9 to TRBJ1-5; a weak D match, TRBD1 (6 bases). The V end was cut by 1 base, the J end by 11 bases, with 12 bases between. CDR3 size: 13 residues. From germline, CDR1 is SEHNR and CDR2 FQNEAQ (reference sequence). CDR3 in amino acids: CASSLEPTGSQHF. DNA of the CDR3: TGTGCCAGCAGCTTAGAGCCGACAGGATCCCAGCATTTT.

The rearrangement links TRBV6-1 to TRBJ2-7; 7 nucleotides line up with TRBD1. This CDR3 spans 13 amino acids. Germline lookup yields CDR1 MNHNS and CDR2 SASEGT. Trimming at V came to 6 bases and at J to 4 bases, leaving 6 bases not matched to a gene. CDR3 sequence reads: CASRFGTVYEQYF. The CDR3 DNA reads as TGTGCCAGCAGATTCGGGACAGTATACGAGCAGTACTTC.

The CDR3 region has the DNA TGTGCCAGCAGTTTAGCCGGCGCCGACGACAACGAGCAGTACTTC. This codes for CASSLAGADDNEQYF. The chain has TRBV12-3 or TRBV12-4 and TRBJ2-7; no clear D. The CDR3 consists of 15 residues. V lost 0 bases to trimming and J lost 5 bases, with 14 bases between them.

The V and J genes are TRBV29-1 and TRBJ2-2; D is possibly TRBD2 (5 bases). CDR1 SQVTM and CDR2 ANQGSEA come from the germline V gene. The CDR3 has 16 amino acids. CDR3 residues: CAGVGDSPLGTGELFF. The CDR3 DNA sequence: TGCGCTGGGGTCGGGGATTCCCCCCTGGGAACCGGGGAGCTGTTTTTT.

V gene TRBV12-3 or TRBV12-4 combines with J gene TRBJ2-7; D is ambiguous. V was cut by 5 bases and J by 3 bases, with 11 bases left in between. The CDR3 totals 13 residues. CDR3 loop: CASSPTFYYEQYF. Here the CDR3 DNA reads TGTGCCAGCAGTCCTACCTTTTACTACGAGCAGTACTTC.

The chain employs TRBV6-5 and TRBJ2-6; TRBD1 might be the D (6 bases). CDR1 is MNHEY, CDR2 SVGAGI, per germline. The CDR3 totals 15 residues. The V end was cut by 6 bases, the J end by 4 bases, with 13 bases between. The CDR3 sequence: CASSPAGDGANVLTF. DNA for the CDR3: TGTGCCAGCAGCCCCGCAGGGGACGGGGCCAACGTCCTGACTTTC.

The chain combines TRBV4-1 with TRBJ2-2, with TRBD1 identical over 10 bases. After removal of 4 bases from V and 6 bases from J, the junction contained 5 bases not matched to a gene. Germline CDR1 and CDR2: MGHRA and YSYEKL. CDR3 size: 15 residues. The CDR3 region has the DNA TGCGCCAGCAGCCCGGCCGGGACAGGGGCCGGGGAGCTGTTTTTT. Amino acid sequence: CASSPAGTGAGELFF.

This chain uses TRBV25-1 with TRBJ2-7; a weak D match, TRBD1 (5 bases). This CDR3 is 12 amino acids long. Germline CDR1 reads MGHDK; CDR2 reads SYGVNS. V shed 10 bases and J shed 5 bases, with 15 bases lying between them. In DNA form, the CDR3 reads TGTGCCACCGATCAGGGTAAAAACGAGCAGTACTTC. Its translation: CATDQGKNEQYF.

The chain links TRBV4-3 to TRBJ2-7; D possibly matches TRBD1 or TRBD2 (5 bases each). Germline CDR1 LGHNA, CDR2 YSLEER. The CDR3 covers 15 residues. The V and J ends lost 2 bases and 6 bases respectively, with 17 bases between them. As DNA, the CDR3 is TGCGCCAGCAGCCAAAGTCCCGGGGCGCCGGCCGAGCAGTACTTC. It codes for CASSQSPGAPAEQYF.

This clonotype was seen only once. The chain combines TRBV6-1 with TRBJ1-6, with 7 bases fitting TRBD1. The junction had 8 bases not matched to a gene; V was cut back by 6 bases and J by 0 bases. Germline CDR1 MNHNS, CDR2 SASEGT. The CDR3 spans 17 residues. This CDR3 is CASSPLRGSSYNSPLHF. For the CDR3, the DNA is TGTGCCAGCAGCCCGCTCAGGGGGAGCTCCTATAATTCACCCCTCCACTTT.

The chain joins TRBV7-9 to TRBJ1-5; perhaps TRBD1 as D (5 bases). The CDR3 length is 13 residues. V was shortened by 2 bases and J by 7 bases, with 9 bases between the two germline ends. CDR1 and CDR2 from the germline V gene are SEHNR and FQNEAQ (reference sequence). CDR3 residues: CASSLFGAQPQHF. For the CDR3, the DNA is TGTGCCAGCAGCTTATTCGGGGCCCAGCCCCAGCATTTT.

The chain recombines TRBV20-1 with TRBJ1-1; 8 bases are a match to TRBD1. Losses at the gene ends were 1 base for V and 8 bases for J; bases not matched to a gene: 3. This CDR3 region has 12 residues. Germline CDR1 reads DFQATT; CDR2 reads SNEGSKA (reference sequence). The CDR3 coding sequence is TGCAGTGCTAGAGCCGGGGACAGGGAAGCTTTCTTT. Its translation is CSARAGDREAFF.

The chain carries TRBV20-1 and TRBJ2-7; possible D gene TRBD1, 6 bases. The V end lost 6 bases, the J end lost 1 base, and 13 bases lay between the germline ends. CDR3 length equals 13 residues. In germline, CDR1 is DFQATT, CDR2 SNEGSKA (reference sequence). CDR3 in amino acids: CSAPDSSSYEQYF. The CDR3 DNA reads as TGCAGTGCCCCGGACAGTTCTTCCTACGAGCAGTACTTC.

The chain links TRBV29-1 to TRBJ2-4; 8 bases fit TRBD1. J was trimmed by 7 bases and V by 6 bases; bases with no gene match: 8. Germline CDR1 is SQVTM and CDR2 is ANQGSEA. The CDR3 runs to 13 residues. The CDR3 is CSVRGLDWNIQYF. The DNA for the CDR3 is TGCAGCGTCAGGGGGCTCGACTGGAACATTCAGTACTTC.

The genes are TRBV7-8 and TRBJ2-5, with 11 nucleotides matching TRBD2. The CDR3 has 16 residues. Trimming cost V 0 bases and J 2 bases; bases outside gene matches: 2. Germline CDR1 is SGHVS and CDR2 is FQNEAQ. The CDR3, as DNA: TGTGCCAGCAGCTTAGCGGGGACTAGCGGACAAGAGACCCAGTACTTC. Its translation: CASSLAGTSGQETQYF.

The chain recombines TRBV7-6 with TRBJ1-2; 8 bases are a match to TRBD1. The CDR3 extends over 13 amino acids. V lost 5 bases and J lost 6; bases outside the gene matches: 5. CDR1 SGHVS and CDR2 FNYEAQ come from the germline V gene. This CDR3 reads CASSETGGDGYTF. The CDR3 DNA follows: TGTGCCAGCAGCGAAACAGGGGGAGATGGCTACACCTTC.

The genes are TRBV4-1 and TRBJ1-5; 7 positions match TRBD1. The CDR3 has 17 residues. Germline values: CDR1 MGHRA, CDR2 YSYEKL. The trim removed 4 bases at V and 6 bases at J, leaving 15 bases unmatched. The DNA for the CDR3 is TGCGCCAGCAGCCCAGTCGGCCTGTCCAGGGGGGGTCAGCCCCAGCATTTT. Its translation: CASSPVGLSRGGQPQHF.

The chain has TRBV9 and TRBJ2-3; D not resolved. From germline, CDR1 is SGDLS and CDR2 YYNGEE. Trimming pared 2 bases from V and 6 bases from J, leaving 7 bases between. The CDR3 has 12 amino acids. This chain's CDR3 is CASSVLGDTQYF. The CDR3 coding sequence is TGTGCCAGCAGCGTGTTGGGGGATACGCAGTATTTT. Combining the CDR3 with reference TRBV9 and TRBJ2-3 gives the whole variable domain DSGVTQTPKHLITATGQRVTLRCSPRSGDLSVYWYQQSLDQGLQFLIQYYNGEERAKGNILERFSAQQFPDLHSELNLSSLELGDSALYFCASSVLGDTQYFGPGTRLTVL.

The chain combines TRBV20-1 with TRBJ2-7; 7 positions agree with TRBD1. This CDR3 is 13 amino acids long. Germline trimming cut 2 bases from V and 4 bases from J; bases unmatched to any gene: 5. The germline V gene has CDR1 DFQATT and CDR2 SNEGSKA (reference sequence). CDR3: CSARSDREYEQYF. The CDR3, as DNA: TGCAGTGCTAGATCCGACAGGGAGTACGAGCAGTACTTC.

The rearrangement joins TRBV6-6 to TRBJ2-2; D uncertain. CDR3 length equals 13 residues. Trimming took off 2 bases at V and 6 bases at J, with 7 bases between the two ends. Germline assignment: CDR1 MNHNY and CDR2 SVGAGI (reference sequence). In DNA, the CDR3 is TGTGCCAGCAGTTACAAAGGGTCCGGGGAGCTGTTTTTT. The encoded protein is CASSYKGSGELFF.

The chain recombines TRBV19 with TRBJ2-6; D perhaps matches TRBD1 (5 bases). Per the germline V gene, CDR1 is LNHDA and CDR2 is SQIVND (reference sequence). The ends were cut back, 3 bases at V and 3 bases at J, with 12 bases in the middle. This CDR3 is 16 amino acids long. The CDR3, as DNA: TGTGCCAGTAGTATCCTGACAGACTTTGGGGCCAACGTCCTGACTTTC. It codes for CASSILTDFGANVLTF.

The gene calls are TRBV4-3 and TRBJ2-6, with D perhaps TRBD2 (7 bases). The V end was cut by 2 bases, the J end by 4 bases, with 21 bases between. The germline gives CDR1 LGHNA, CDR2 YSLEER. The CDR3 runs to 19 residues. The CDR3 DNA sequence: TGCGCCAGCAGCCAATTCGCCCGCGCGGGGGCGGACGGGGCCAACGTCCTGACTTTC. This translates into CASSQFARAGADGANVLTF.

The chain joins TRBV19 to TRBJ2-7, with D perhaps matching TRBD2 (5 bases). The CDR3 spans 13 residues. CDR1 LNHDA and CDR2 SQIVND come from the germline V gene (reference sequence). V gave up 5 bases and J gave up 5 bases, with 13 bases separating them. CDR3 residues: CASSLAGRNEQYF. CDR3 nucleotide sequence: TGTGCCAGTAGTTTGGCGGGTCGTAACGAGCAGTACTTC.

CDR3 residues: CASSKAQRDRGYF. The CDR3 nucleotides read TGTGCCAGCAGCAAAGCGCAAAGGGACAGGGGGTACTTC. The genes are TRBV21-1 and TRBJ2-4; the table gives TRBD1 as D, unverified against the DNA. TRBV21-1 is a listed pseudogene. This CDR3 has 13 amino acids.

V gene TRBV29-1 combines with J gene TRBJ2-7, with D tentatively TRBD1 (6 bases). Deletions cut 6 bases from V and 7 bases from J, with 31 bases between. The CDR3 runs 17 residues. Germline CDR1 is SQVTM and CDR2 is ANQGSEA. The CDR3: CSVLRGIYPGPGGEQYF. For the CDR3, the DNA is TGCAGCGTCCTCAGGGGAATTTACCCGGGACCAGGCGGGGAGCAGTACTTC.

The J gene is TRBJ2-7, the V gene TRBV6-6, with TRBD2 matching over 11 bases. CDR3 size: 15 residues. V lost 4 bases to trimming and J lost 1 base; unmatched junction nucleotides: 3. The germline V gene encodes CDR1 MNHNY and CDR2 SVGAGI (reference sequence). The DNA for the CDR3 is TGTGCCAGCAGTTCGGGACTAGCGGATTCCTACGAGCAGTACTTC. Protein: CASSSGLADSYEQYF.

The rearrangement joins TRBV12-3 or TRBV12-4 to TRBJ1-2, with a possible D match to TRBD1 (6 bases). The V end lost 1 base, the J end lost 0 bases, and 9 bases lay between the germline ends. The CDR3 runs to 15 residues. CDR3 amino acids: CASSLEGGPNYGYTF. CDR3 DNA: TGTGCCAGCAGTTTAGAGGGGGGGCCTAACTATGGCTACACCTTC.